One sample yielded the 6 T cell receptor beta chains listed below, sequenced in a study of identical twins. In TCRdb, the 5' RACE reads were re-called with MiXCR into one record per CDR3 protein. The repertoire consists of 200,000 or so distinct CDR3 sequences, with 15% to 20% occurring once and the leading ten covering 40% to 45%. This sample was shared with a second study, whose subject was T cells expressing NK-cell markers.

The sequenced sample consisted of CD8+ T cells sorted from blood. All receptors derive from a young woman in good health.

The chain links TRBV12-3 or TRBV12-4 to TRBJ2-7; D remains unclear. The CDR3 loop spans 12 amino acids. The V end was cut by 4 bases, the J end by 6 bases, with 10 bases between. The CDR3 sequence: CASSSGFSEQYF. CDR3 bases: TGTGCCAGCAGTTCAGGTTTCAGCGAGCAGTACTTC.

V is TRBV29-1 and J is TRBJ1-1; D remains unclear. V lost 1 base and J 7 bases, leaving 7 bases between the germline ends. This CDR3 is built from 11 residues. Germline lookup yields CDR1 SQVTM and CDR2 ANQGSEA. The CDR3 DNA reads TGCAGCGTTGAAGGCAATAGTGAAGCTTTCTTT. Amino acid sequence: CSVEGNSEAFF.

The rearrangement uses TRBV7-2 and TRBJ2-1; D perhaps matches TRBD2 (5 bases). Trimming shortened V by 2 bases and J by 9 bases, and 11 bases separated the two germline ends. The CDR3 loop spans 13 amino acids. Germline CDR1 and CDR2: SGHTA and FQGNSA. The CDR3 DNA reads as TGTGCCAGCAGCTTAAGGGAGTGGAGTGAGCAGTTCTTC. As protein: CASSLREWSEQFF.

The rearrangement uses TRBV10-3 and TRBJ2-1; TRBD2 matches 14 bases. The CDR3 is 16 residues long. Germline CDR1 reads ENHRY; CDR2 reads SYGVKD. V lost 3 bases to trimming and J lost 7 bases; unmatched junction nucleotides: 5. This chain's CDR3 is CAISDPTSGGANEQFF. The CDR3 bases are TGTGCCATCAGTGACCCGACTAGCGGGGGGGCGAATGAGCAGTTCTTC.

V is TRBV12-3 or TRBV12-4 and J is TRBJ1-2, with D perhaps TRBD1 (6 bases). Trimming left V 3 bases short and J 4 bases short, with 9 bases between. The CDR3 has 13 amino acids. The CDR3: CASSFFRGYGYTF. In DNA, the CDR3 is TGTGCCAGCAGTTTTTTCAGGGGCTATGGCTACACCTTC.

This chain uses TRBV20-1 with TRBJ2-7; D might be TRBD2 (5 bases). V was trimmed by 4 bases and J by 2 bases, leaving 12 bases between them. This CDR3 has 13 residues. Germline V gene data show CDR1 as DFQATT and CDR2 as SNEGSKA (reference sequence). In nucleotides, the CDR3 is TGCAGTGCTAAGGCGGGTTCCGCCTACGAGCAGTACTTC. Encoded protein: CSAKAGSAYEQYF.